A selection of T cell receptor beta chains follows, all from one sample in a study of response to subunit inactivated influenza vaccine. TCRdb called the RT-PCR reads again in MiXCR, with one record for every CDR3 protein. The sample includes around 520,000 distinct CDR3 sequences, roughly 27% of them seen just once. Sequenced here: CD4+ T cells sorted from PBMCs, sampled around 5 days after vaccination. Every receptor here comes from a man aged 50 or older who received an inactivated influenza vaccine. Each CDR3 is given with its conserved first and last residue. A D gene is named only where the DNA matches it firmly. Clone size, where shown, is once, few, many, or a class for clones that have expanded.

clone size: NA
J gene: TRBJ1-2
D gene: NA
V gene: TRBV3-1
CDR3 DNA: TGTGCCAGCAGCCACCAATTTGGCTACACCTTC
CDR3 protein: CASSHQFGYTF

clone size: few
J gene: TRBJ2-5
D gene: NA
V gene: TRBV29-1
CDR3 DNA: TGCAGCGTAGGACACGGAAAACAAGAGACCCAGTACTTC
CDR3 protein: CSVGHGKQETQYF

clone size: NA
J gene: TRBJ2-3
D gene: NA
V gene: TRBV3-1
CDR3 DNA: TGTGCCAGCAGCCATACGGCAGGAAGCACAGATACGCAGTATTTT
CDR3 protein: CASSHTAGSTDTQYF

clone size: NA
J gene: TRBJ2-7
D gene: NA
V gene: TRBV7-2
CDR3 DNA: TGTGCCAGCAGCTTAATGTTCGGCGGAACCTACGAGCAGTACTTC
CDR3 protein: CASSLMFGGTYEQYF

clone size: NA
J gene: TRBJ2-7
D gene: TRBD1
V gene: TRBV7-2
CDR3 DNA: TGTGCCAGCTCCGGACAGGTCTCGGACGAGCAGTACTTC
CDR3 protein: CASSGQVSDEQYF

clone size: few
J gene: TRBJ2-3
D gene: NA
V gene: TRBV20-1
CDR3 DNA: TGCAGTGCTAGGCGAGGCGGGGCCCGGGATACGCAGTATTTT
CDR3 protein: CSARRGGARDTQYF

clone size: few
J gene: TRBJ2-2
D gene: NA
V gene: TRBV12-3/TRBV12-4
CDR3 DNA: TGTGCCAGCAGTTTTGGGGAATATAACACCGGGGAGCTGTTTTTT
CDR3 protein: CASSFGEYNTGELFF

clone size: NA
J gene: TRBJ2-2
D gene: NA
V gene: TRBV7-9
CDR3 DNA: TGTGCCAGCAGCGATCCATACACCGGGGAGCTGTTTTTT
CDR3 protein: CASSDPYTGELFF

clone size: NA
J gene: TRBJ2-1
D gene: TRBD2
V gene: TRBV28
CDR3 DNA: TGTGCCAGCAGCTCTACAACTAGCGGGGGACGGTATGAGCAGTTCTTC
CDR3 protein: CASSSTTSGGRYEQFF

clone size: few
J gene: TRBJ2-5
D gene: NA
V gene: TRBV5-1
CDR3 DNA: TGCGCCAGCAGCCCGGGGACATCCCAAGAGACCCAGTACTTC
CDR3 protein: CASSPGTSQETQYF

clone size: NA
J gene: TRBJ2-2
D gene: TRBD2
V gene: TRBV28
CDR3 DNA: TGTGCCAGCAGTTCCTCTAGCGGGAGGGCAGGAACCGGGGAGCTGTTTTTT
CDR3 protein: CASSSSSGRAGTGELFF

clone size: NA
J gene: TRBJ2-7
D gene: TRBD2
V gene: TRBV4-3
CDR3 DNA: TGCGCCAGCAGCCAAGATCGCGGGAGCTCCTACGAGCAGTACTTC
CDR3 protein: CASSQDRGSSYEQYF

clone size: many
J gene: TRBJ2-3
D gene: NA
V gene: TRBV4-3
CDR3 DNA: TGCGCCAGCAGCCAAGGAAGGACTAGCACAGATACGCAGTATTTT
CDR3 protein: CASSQGRTSTDTQYF

clone size: NA
J gene: TRBJ1-1
D gene: TRBD1
V gene: TRBV7-2
CDR3 DNA: TGTGCCAGCCAACTGATCGACAGGGGGTGGGGGAACACTGAAGCTTTCTTT
CDR3 protein: CASQLIDRGWGNTEAFF

clone size: few
J gene: TRBJ2-5
D gene: NA
V gene: TRBV24-1
CDR3 DNA: TGTGCCACCGGGCTTAGAGGACTGGGACAAGAGACCCAGTACTTC
CDR3 protein: CATGLRGLGQETQYF

clone size: NA
J gene: TRBJ2-4
D gene: TRBD1
V gene: TRBV7-2
CDR3 DNA: TGTGCCAGCAGCCTGACAGGGGGCATAGCCAAAAACATTCAGTACTTC
CDR3 protein: CASSLTGGIAKNIQYF

clone size: few
J gene: TRBJ2-3
D gene: NA
V gene: TRBV20-1
CDR3 DNA: TGCAGTGCTAGAGATCTACGGGACGACACAGATACGCAGTATTTT
CDR3 protein: CSARDLRDDTDTQYF

clone size: once
J gene: TRBJ2-3
D gene: TRBD2
V gene: TRBV20-1
CDR3 DNA: TGCAGTGCTCTCCCTCCTAGCGGGAGTGGGAATACGCAGTATTTT
CDR3 protein: CSALPPSGSGNTQYF

clone size: NA
J gene: TRBJ1-3
D gene: NA
V gene: TRBV25-1
CDR3 DNA: TGTGCCAGCAGTGAACAGGGTTGGAACTCTGGAAACACCATATATTTT
CDR3 protein: CASSEQGWNSGNTIYF

clone size: few
J gene: TRBJ2-1
D gene: NA
V gene: TRBV6-2/TRBV6-3
CDR3 DNA: TGTGCCAGCAGTTCCGATTACGGGCAACCCTACAATGAGCAGTTCTTC
CDR3 protein: CASSSDYGQPYNEQFF

clone size: NA
J gene: TRBJ1-5
D gene: NA
V gene: TRBV27
CDR3 DNA: TGTGCCAGCAGTTTACGGTTTAGCAATCAGCCCCAGCATTTT
CDR3 protein: CASSLRFSNQPQHF

clone size: NA
J gene: TRBJ2-1
D gene: NA
V gene: TRBV3-1
CDR3 DNA: TGTGCCAGCAGCCAAGATACCCTCTCCTACAATGAGCAGTTCTTC
CDR3 protein: CASSQDTLSYNEQFF

clone size: NA
J gene: TRBJ2-2
D gene: NA
V gene: TRBV4-1
CDR3 DNA: TGCGCCAGCAGCCGAACAGGGTTTTCGGACACCGGGGAGCTGTTTTTT
CDR3 protein: CASSRTGFSDTGELFF

clone size: once
J gene: TRBJ2-2
D gene: TRBD2
V gene: TRBV3-1
CDR3 DNA: TGTGCCAGCAGCCAATTAGCGGGGGGGCCCGCCGGGGAGCTGTTTTTT
CDR3 protein: CASSQLAGGPAGELFF

clone size: NA
J gene: TRBJ2-1
D gene: TRBD2
V gene: TRBV25-1
CDR3 DNA: TGTGCCAGCATCCCCCGGGAGGGACTAGCTCGACCCAATGAGCAGTTCTTC
CDR3 protein: CASIPREGLARPNEQFF

clone size: NA
J gene: TRBJ2-2
D gene: TRBD1
V gene: TRBV7-2
CDR3 DNA: TGTGCCAACCAAGGACAGGGGAACACCGGGGAGCTGTTTTTT
CDR3 protein: CANQGQGNTGELFF

clone size: few
J gene: TRBJ1-2
D gene: NA
V gene: TRBV7-2
CDR3 DNA: TGTGCCAGCAGCTTCGCACGGTTGTCCTATGGCTACACCTTC
CDR3 protein: CASSFARLSYGYTF

clone size: few
J gene: TRBJ1-3
D gene: NA
V gene: TRBV11-2
CDR3 DNA: TGTGCCAGCAGCTACCTCCCGGGGGCTGGAAACACCATATATTTT
CDR3 protein: CASSYLPGAGNTIYF

clone size: NA
J gene: TRBJ1-4
D gene: NA
V gene: TRBV5-1
CDR3 DNA: TGCGCCAGCAGCCCCCAGGGGACAACTAATGAAAAACTGTTTTTT
CDR3 protein: CASSPQGTTNEKLFF

clone size: NA
J gene: TRBJ2-7
D gene: TRBD2
V gene: TRBV6-1
CDR3 DNA: TGTGCCAGCAGTGAAGCGTCTAGCGGCTTCTACGAGCAGTACTTC
CDR3 protein: CASSEASSGFYEQYF

clone size: NA
J gene: TRBJ1-1
D gene: NA
V gene: TRBV20-1
CDR3 DNA: TGCAGTGCTAGTTTGGGGGAATTGGCTGAAGCTTTCTTT
CDR3 protein: CSASLGELAEAFF

clone size: few
J gene: TRBJ2-3
D gene: TRBD2
V gene: TRBV20-1
CDR3 DNA: TGCAGTGCTAGGGCGGGACTAGCGGGCGGAAGGGGCACAGATACGCAGTATTTT
CDR3 protein: CSARAGLAGGRGTDTQYF

clone size: few
J gene: TRBJ2-3
D gene: NA
V gene: TRBV7-2
CDR3 DNA: TGTGCCAGCAGCTTCCCGTCCCGGGATACGCAGTATTTT
CDR3 protein: CASSFPSRDTQYF

clone size: few
J gene: TRBJ1-5
D gene: NA
V gene: TRBV12-3/TRBV12-4
CDR3 DNA: TGTGCCAGCAGTTTTACAGGTTCCTTCCAGCCCCAGCATTTT
CDR3 protein: CASSFTGSFQPQHF

clone size: NA
J gene: TRBJ2-1
D gene: TRBD2
V gene: TRBV11-2
CDR3 DNA: TGTGCCAGCAGCTTCCCCGAGGGTCAGGTAGCGGGGTCATCCTACAATGAGCAGTTCTTC
CDR3 protein: CASSFPEGQVAGSSYNEQFF

clone size: NA
J gene: TRBJ2-1
D gene: TRBD2
V gene: TRBV20-1
CDR3 DNA: TGCAGTGCCAAAGCGGGAGGGCCAGATAATGAGCAGTTCTTC
CDR3 protein: CSAKAGGPDNEQFF

clone size: many
J gene: TRBJ2-2
D gene: NA
V gene: TRBV5-1
CDR3 DNA: TGCGCCAGCAGCTTGGACACTCCCGGGGAGCTGTTTTTT
CDR3 protein: CASSLDTPGELFF

clone size: NA
J gene: TRBJ1-6
D gene: NA
V gene: TRBV12-3/TRBV12-4
CDR3 DNA: TGTGCCAGCAGCTTTGGAGGAGGAATTAATTCACCCCTCCACTTT
CDR3 protein: CASSFGGGINSPLHF

clone size: NA
J gene: TRBJ2-6
D gene: NA
V gene: TRBV5-6
CDR3 DNA: TGTGCCAGCAGCCTGGGACCGATGGGCTCTGGGGCCAACGTCCTGACTTTC
CDR3 protein: CASSLGPMGSGANVLTF

clone size: NA
J gene: TRBJ2-3
D gene: NA
V gene: TRBV5-1
CDR3 DNA: TGCGCCAGCAGCGGGCGGGCTAGCACAGATACGCAGTATTTT
CDR3 protein: CASSGRASTDTQYF

clone size: few
J gene: TRBJ2-5
D gene: TRBD2
V gene: TRBV11-2
CDR3 DNA: TGTGCCAGCAGCAGAAAGGGACTAGCGGGAGTCACCAGCCAAGAGACCCAGTACTTC
CDR3 protein: CASSRKGLAGVTSQETQYF

clone size: few
J gene: TRBJ1-5
D gene: NA
V gene: TRBV6-2/TRBV6-3
CDR3 DNA: TGTGCCAGCAGTCCCGTTCGACAGGCTTATAGCAATCAGCCCCAGCATTTT
CDR3 protein: CASSPVRQAYSNQPQHF

clone size: few
J gene: TRBJ2-3
D gene: NA
V gene: TRBV3-1
CDR3 DNA: TGTGCCAGCAGCCAACATACAGATACGCAGTATTTT
CDR3 protein: CASSQHTDTQYF

clone size: NA
J gene: TRBJ1-2
D gene: NA
V gene: TRBV28
CDR3 DNA: TGTGCCAGCCAAACGGTTTATGGCTACACCTTC
CDR3 protein: CASQTVYGYTF

clone size: many
J gene: TRBJ2-3
D gene: NA
V gene: TRBV27
CDR3 DNA: TGTGCCAGCAGTTTCACTAGCTATATCACAGATACGCAGTATTTT
CDR3 protein: CASSFTSYITDTQYF

clone size: few
J gene: TRBJ2-1
D gene: NA
V gene: TRBV10-3
CDR3 DNA: TGTGCCATCAGTGAGTCTCCAGGAAAGGGGCCCCACAATGAGCAGTTCTTC
CDR3 protein: CAISESPGKGPHNEQFF